This T cell receptor (beta chain) was found in a study of T-cell memory formation after mild COVID-19. General observations from the study: CD4+ clones that contracted lay mainly in CM and EM; CD8+ ones lay in EMRA. A balance of CD4 and CD8 characterized clones contracting day 15 to 85, whereas later expanders leaned CD4+. Second-wave clones reaching peak frequency on day 37 lacked confirmed SARS-CoV-2 specificity.

Concerning this clonotype: Its antigen is unidentified.

CDR3 length equals 14 residues. The V and J ends lost 4 bases and 4 bases respectively, with 11 bases between them. CDR1 and CDR2 from the germline V gene are SGDLS and YYNGEE. Researchers used 5'RACE with constant-segment primers to make TCR alpha and TCR beta cDNA libraries that carry sample barcodes and UMIs. A single record per CDR3 protein comes from TCRdb applying MiXCR to the 5' RACE reads. The top ten clones hold approximately 20% of a sample with some 350,000 distinct CDR3 sequences, around a sixth of them seen once. V gene TRBV9 combines with J gene TRBJ2-2, with D possibly TRBD2 on 5 matching bases. The specimen sequenced was PBMCs or a T cell subset sorted from them (not recorded which). The TCR was taken from a young man who had mild COVID-19 (a few samples of this study predate the infection). Cell type and time point are not known. CDR3 sequence (DNA): TGTGCCAGCAGCCTTTCCAGCGGCACCGGGGAGCTGTTTTTT. This codes for CASSLSSGTGELFF.